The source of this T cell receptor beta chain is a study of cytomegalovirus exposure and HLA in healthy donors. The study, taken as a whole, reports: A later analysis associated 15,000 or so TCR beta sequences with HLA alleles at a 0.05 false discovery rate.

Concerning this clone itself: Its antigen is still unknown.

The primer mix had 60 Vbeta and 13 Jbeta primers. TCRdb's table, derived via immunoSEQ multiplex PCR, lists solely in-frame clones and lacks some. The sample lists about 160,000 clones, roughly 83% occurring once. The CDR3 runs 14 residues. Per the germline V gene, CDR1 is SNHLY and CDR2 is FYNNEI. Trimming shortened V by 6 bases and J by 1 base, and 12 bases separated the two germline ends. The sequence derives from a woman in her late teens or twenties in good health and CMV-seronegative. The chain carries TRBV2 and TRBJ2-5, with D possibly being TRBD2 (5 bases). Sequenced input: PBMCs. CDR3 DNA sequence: TGTGCCAGCAGGCGGCGGGCCGTCCAAGAGACCCAGTACTTC. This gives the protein CASRRRAVQETQYF.